Listed below are T cell receptor beta chains from one sample, sequenced in a study of T-cell reconstitution after alpha-beta-depleted transplantation in children. TCRdb analysed the PCR reads with MiXCR anew, one entry per CDR3 protein. This sample yields approximately 240,000 distinct CDR3 sequences, of which approximately 9.5% are seen a single time; 5.5% to 8% belongs to the top ten. Sequenced here: PBMCs from the stem cell graft donor, sampled from the stem cell graft. The receptor source for this set is a human donor who donated a stem cell graft to a child with acute lymphoblastic leukemia. The CDR3 runs from the conserved cysteine through the conserved F or W. D genes are given only for firm matches. Rows may omit the clone size; those that give it use once, few, many or a size class.

J,V,length,size,D,DNA,CDR3
TRBJ2-1,TRBV24-1,17,few,TRBD2,TGTGCCACCAGTGACCCCGGTGTAGCGGGGAAATACAATGAGCAGTTCTTC,CATSDPGVAGKYNEQFF
TRBJ2-2,TRBV29-1,15,.,.,TGCAGCGTTGCACGATTGGCAGGGGACACCGGGGAGCTGTTTTTT,CSVARLAGDTGELFF
TRBJ2-1,TRBV27,12,many,.,TGTGCCAGCAGTTACAGATCAAATGAGCAGTTCTTC,CASSYRSNEQFF
TRBJ1-2,TRBV7-9,12,.,.,TGTGCCAGCAGCTTGGGAGGAAATGGCTACACCTTC,CASSLGGNGYTF
TRBJ1-1,TRBV5-5,15,.,.,TGTGCCAGCAGCTTGCAGGGACATCCGAACACTGAAGCTTTCTTT,CASSLQGHPNTEAFF
TRBJ2-5,TRBV20-1,14,many,TRBD2,TGCAGTGCTAGACTAGCGGGGGGAAAAGAGACCCAGTACTTC,CSARLAGGKETQYF
TRBJ2-1,TRBV7-2,14,many,.,TGTGCCAGCAGCTTAGTTGGGGGAAGCAATGAGCAGTTCTTC,CASSLVGGSNEQFF
TRBJ2-5,TRBV7-2,16,few,TRBD2,TGTGCCAGCAGCTTCGGACTAGCGGGACAGGGGGAGACCCAGTACTTC,CASSFGLAGQGETQYF
TRBJ2-6,TRBV20-1,13,many,.,TGCAGTGCTACCTTATCTGGGGCCAACGTCCTGACTTTC,CSATLSGANVLTF
TRBJ2-3,TRBV5-1,18,few,TRBD1,TGCGCCAGCAGCTACGGGACAGGGGGCGCAGCTAGCACAGATACGCAGTATTTT,CASSYGTGGAASTDTQYF
TRBJ2-7,TRBV14,13,few,.,TGTGCCAGCAGCCAAGATCTAGGTTACGAGCAGTACTTC,CASSQDLGYEQYF
TRBJ2-3,TRBV20-1,17,many,TRBD2,TGCAGTGCTAGAGATCTAGCGGGGGCGAAACCACAACATACGCAGTATTTT,CSARDLAGAKPQHTQYF
TRBJ1-1,TRBV13,13,few,.,TGTGCCAGCAGCCCGGACCGGGGGACTGAAGCTTTCTTT,CASSPDRGTEAFF
TRBJ1-6,TRBV18,19,.,.,TGTGCCAGCTCACCGTCGCCAGGGATTTCGCCGGGTCTCTCTTCACCCCTCCACTTT,CASSPSPGISPGLSSPLHF
TRBJ1-2,TRBV27,16,.,.,TGTGCCAGCAGTTTATCGGTAGGGAGTAATCACTATGGCTACACCTTC,CASSLSVGSNHYGYTF
TRBJ1-3,TRBV5-6,15,few,TRBD1,TGTGCCAGCAGCTGGAGGGACAGGGCTGGAAACACCATATATTTT,CASSWRDRAGNTIYF
TRBJ2-7,TRBV10-2,11,few,.,TGCGCCAGCAGTGGAACTTGGGAGCAGTACTTC,CASSGTWEQYF
TRBJ2-1,TRBV24-1,14,many,TRBD2,TGTGCCACCAGTGGGGGCGGGGGGTGGAATGAGCAGTTCTTC,CATSGGGGWNEQFF
TRBJ2-6,TRBV2,17,few,TRBD1,TGTGCCAGCAGTGTTGGACAGGGGGGAACTGGGGCCAACGTCCTGACTTTC,CASSVGQGGTGANVLTF